The rows below give T cell receptor beta chains drawn from one sample of a study of early T cells in non-severe SARS-CoV-2 infection. TCRdb reprocessed the 5' RACE reads with MiXCR, giving one entry per CDR3 protein. The repertoire consists of tens of thousands of distinct CDR3 sequences, with 8% to 13% occurring once and the leading ten covering around 8%. Sample: whole blood, taken at baseline. These TCRs come from an adult who was a healthcare worker with PCR-confirmed SARS-CoV-2 infection or an uninfected control (not recorded which). CDR3s include the opening cysteine and the closing phenylalanine or tryptophan. Fields, in order: J gene, D gene, V gene, clone size, CDR3 DNA, CDR3 protein. The D gene is left open where the match is weak. Rows give clone size only sometimes, using once, few, many, or a class for an expanded clone.

j_gene: TRBJ2-3
d_gene: -
v_gene: TRBV4-1
abundance: few
CDR3nt: TGCGCCAGCAGCCAAGGAAGGGGCACAGATACGCAGTATTTT
CDR3aa: CASSQGRGTDTQYF

j_gene: TRBJ2-1
d_gene: TRBD1
v_gene: TRBV7-6
abundance: few
CDR3nt: TGTGCCAGCAGCGGACAGGGGGCGGATAATGAGCAGTTCTTC
CDR3aa: CASSGQGADNEQFF

j_gene: TRBJ2-7
d_gene: TRBD1
v_gene: TRBV10-3
abundance: -
CDR3nt: TGTGCCACGACAGGGGCCTACGAGCAGTACTTC
CDR3aa: CATTGAYEQYF

j_gene: TRBJ1-2
d_gene: -
v_gene: TRBV12-3/TRBV12-4
abundance: -
CDR3nt: TGTGCCAGCAGTCGAATGTCAGGGACCTATGGCTACACCTTC
CDR3aa: CASSRMSGTYGYTF

j_gene: TRBJ2-5
d_gene: -
v_gene: TRBV12-3/TRBV12-4
abundance: -
CDR3nt: TGTGCCAGCACCAGAGGATCCCAAGAGACCCAGTACTTC
CDR3aa: CASTRGSQETQYF

j_gene: TRBJ1-1
d_gene: TRBD1
v_gene: TRBV7-9
abundance: -
CDR3nt: TGTGCCAGCAGGGGACAGTGGAGCGGCACTGAAGCTTTCTTT
CDR3aa: CASRGQWSGTEAFF

j_gene: TRBJ2-3
d_gene: -
v_gene: TRBV5-4
abundance: medium-sized
CDR3nt: TGTGCCAGCAGCTTGGGGGGCAGCACAGATACGCAGTATTTT
CDR3aa: CASSLGGSTDTQYF

j_gene: TRBJ1-1
d_gene: TRBD1
v_gene: TRBV20-1
abundance: many
CDR3nt: TGCAGTGCACGGGACAGCACTGAAGCTTTCTTT
CDR3aa: CSARDSTEAFF

j_gene: TRBJ1-6
d_gene: -
v_gene: TRBV28
abundance: -
CDR3nt: TGTGCCAGCAGTAGACGGGGTAGTTCCTATAATTCACCCCTCCACTTT
CDR3aa: CASSRRGSSYNSPLHF

j_gene: TRBJ2-5
d_gene: TRBD1
v_gene: TRBV5-4
abundance: many
CDR3nt: TGTGCCAGCAGCAGGACAGGTGCGGGAGAGACCCAGTACTTC
CDR3aa: CASSRTGAGETQYF

j_gene: TRBJ2-7
d_gene: -
v_gene: TRBV11-2
abundance: -
CDR3nt: TGTGCCAGCAGCTCGAGAGGGCTAGCCGCCCACGAGCAGTACTTC
CDR3aa: CASSSRGLAAHEQYF

j_gene: TRBJ2-4
d_gene: -
v_gene: TRBV20-1
abundance: few
CDR3nt: TGCAGTGCCGCTCCCGACAGCCTAGCCAAAAACATTCAGTACTTC
CDR3aa: CSAAPDSLAKNIQYF

j_gene: TRBJ1-1
d_gene: TRBD1
v_gene: TRBV2
abundance: many
CDR3nt: TGTGCCAGCAGCCTGCAGGGGGTCTTCGCTGAAGCTTTCTTT
CDR3aa: CASSLQGVFAEAFF

j_gene: TRBJ1-1
d_gene: -
v_gene: TRBV19
abundance: -
CDR3nt: TGTGCCAGTAGTATAAAACGGAACACTGAAGCTTTCTTT
CDR3aa: CASSIKRNTEAFF

j_gene: TRBJ2-1
d_gene: TRBD2
v_gene: TRBV28
abundance: many
CDR3nt: TGTGCCAGCAGCCCGGGGAGCGGGAGGGAGCAGTTCTTC
CDR3aa: CASSPGSGREQFF

j_gene: TRBJ2-7
d_gene: TRBD2
v_gene: TRBV7-2
abundance: -
CDR3nt: TGTGCCAGCAGCTTAGGTGGAGCGGGATACTACGAGCAGTACTTC
CDR3aa: CASSLGGAGYYEQYF

j_gene: TRBJ1-6
d_gene: TRBD1
v_gene: TRBV20-1
abundance: few
CDR3nt: TGCAGTGCCGACCGACCCGGGACAGGGAGTTCACCCCTCCACTTT
CDR3aa: CSADRPGTGSSPLHF

j_gene: TRBJ2-7
d_gene: TRBD2
v_gene: TRBV12-3/TRBV12-4
abundance: -
CDR3nt: TGTGCCAGCAGCATGGGACTAGCGGGATGGGCGGAGCAGTACTTC
CDR3aa: CASSMGLAGWAEQYF

j_gene: TRBJ2-7
d_gene: TRBD1
v_gene: TRBV5-1
abundance: many
CDR3nt: TGCGCCAGCACCCTTGGGGGACAGAACCTCTACGAGCAGTACTTC
CDR3aa: CASTLGGQNLYEQYF

j_gene: TRBJ2-2
d_gene: -
v_gene: TRBV4-1
abundance: few
CDR3nt: TGCGCCAGCAGCCAAGATCACGGAAACACCGGGGAGCTGTTTTTT
CDR3aa: CASSQDHGNTGELFF

j_gene: TRBJ2-7
d_gene: -
v_gene: TRBV5-1
abundance: few
CDR3nt: TGCGCCAGCAGCCAGGACTCATACTCCTACGAGCAGTACTTC
CDR3aa: CASSQDSYSYEQYF

j_gene: TRBJ2-3
d_gene: -
v_gene: TRBV5-8
abundance: few
CDR3nt: TGTGCCAGCAGCTTTCAGGGATCGGGGTCCGATACGCAGTATTTT
CDR3aa: CASSFQGSGSDTQYF

j_gene: TRBJ2-4
d_gene: -
v_gene: TRBV7-8
abundance: few
CDR3nt: TGTGCCAGCAGCTTAGAGTTGTTAAACATTCAGTACTTC
CDR3aa: CASSLELLNIQYF

j_gene: TRBJ2-7
d_gene: TRBD2
v_gene: TRBV20-1
abundance: -
CDR3nt: TGCAGTGCTGAGGGGGGTAGCGGGACCTACGAGCAGTACTTC
CDR3aa: CSAEGGSGTYEQYF

j_gene: TRBJ2-3
d_gene: -
v_gene: TRBV28
abundance: many
CDR3nt: TGTGCCAGCAGTCGGGACTTCAGACTACATAGCACAGATACGCAGTATTTT
CDR3aa: CASSRDFRLHSTDTQYF

j_gene: TRBJ2-5
d_gene: TRBD2
v_gene: TRBV2
abundance: many
CDR3nt: TGTGCCAGCGGGGGACTAGCGCAAGAGACCCAGTACTTC
CDR3aa: CASGGLAQETQYF

j_gene: TRBJ2-5
d_gene: -
v_gene: TRBV10-3
abundance: -
CDR3nt: TGTGCCATCAGTCCGGGAAAGGAGGAGACCCAGTACTTC
CDR3aa: CAISPGKEETQYF

j_gene: TRBJ2-1
d_gene: TRBD1
v_gene: TRBV6-1
abundance: few
CDR3nt: TGTGCCAGCACCGAAAGTTTGGACAGGGGCTACAATGAGCAGTTCTTC
CDR3aa: CASTESLDRGYNEQFF

j_gene: TRBJ2-7
d_gene: -
v_gene: TRBV27
abundance: few
CDR3nt: TGTGCCAGCAGCCCCGGGACCCCCTACGAGCAGTACTTC
CDR3aa: CASSPGTPYEQYF

j_gene: TRBJ1-2
d_gene: -
v_gene: TRBV28
abundance: many
CDR3nt: TGTGCCAGCAGTTTAGGGGGGAGTGGCTACACCTTC
CDR3aa: CASSLGGSGYTF

j_gene: TRBJ2-7
d_gene: -
v_gene: TRBV30
abundance: many
CDR3nt: TGTGCCTGGAGTGTAGAGGGGGTTAGGCAGTACTTC
CDR3aa: CAWSVEGVRQYF

j_gene: TRBJ2-7
d_gene: -
v_gene: TRBV12-3/TRBV12-4
abundance: -
CDR3nt: TGTGCCAGCAGTTTGCGGGCGAGCCAAAACGAGCAGTACTTC
CDR3aa: CASSLRASQNEQYF

j_gene: TRBJ2-3
d_gene: TRBD2
v_gene: TRBV20-1
abundance: many
CDR3nt: TGCACAGGCCTAGCGGCGACAGATACGCAGTATTTT
CDR3aa: CTGLAATDTQYF

j_gene: TRBJ2-7
d_gene: -
v_gene: TRBV15
abundance: few
CDR3nt: TGTGCCACCAGCAGGCAAGCTCCGGCCGAGCAGTACTTC
CDR3aa: CATSRQAPAEQYF

j_gene: TRBJ2-7
d_gene: -
v_gene: TRBV2
abundance: few
CDR3nt: TGTGCCAGCAGTGAATTTGGTAGCGGCAACGGGTACGAGCAGTACTTC
CDR3aa: CASSEFGSGNGYEQYF

j_gene: TRBJ2-3
d_gene: -
v_gene: TRBV3-1
abundance: many
CDR3nt: TGTGCCAGCAGCCAAGGTTGGGGACCCACAGATACGCAGTATTTT
CDR3aa: CASSQGWGPTDTQYF

j_gene: TRBJ2-7
d_gene: TRBD2
v_gene: TRBV15
abundance: -
CDR3nt: TGTGCCACCAGCAGAACCCTAGCGGGAGGTGAGCAGTACTTC
CDR3aa: CATSRTLAGGEQYF

j_gene: TRBJ1-5
d_gene: -
v_gene: TRBV4-1
abundance: -
CDR3nt: TGCGCCAGCAGCCAAGAAAGGGCGGGGATGAATCAGCCCCAGCATTTT
CDR3aa: CASSQERAGMNQPQHF

j_gene: TRBJ1-4
d_gene: -
v_gene: TRBV28
abundance: -
CDR3nt: TGTGCCAGCAATAAACAGGGCACCCTCGTTGCAACTAATGAAAAACTGTTTTTT
CDR3aa: CASNKQGTLVATNEKLFF

j_gene: TRBJ2-3
d_gene: TRBD2
v_gene: TRBV20-1
abundance: -
CDR3nt: TGCAGTGCTTCCGGGACTAGCGGGATATCAGATACGCAGTATTTT
CDR3aa: CSASGTSGISDTQYF

j_gene: TRBJ2-3
d_gene: TRBD2
v_gene: TRBV20-1
abundance: many
CDR3nt: TGCAGCGCTTTAGCGGGCCTAGGGACAGATACGCAGTATTTT
CDR3aa: CSALAGLGTDTQYF

j_gene: TRBJ2-1
d_gene: TRBD1
v_gene: TRBV2
abundance: -
CDR3nt: TGTGCCAGCAGTGATTTAACTGACAGGGGCGAGCAGTTCTTC
CDR3aa: CASSDLTDRGEQFF

j_gene: TRBJ2-7
d_gene: -
v_gene: TRBV7-9
abundance: few
CDR3nt: TGTGCCAGCAGCGCTTCAGGATTGAGCTCCTACGAGCAGTACTTC
CDR3aa: CASSASGLSSYEQYF

j_gene: TRBJ2-4
d_gene: TRBD2
v_gene: TRBV19
abundance: few
CDR3nt: TGTGCCAGTAGTATCAGCGGGGGGCCCAAAAACATTCAGTACTTC
CDR3aa: CASSISGGPKNIQYF

j_gene: TRBJ1-5
d_gene: -
v_gene: TRBV7-2
abundance: few
CDR3nt: TGTGCCAGCAGCTTATCACCGGCGAGTCAGCCCCAGCATTTT
CDR3aa: CASSLSPASQPQHF